This T cell receptor beta chain is from a study of shared clonotypes between healthy human individuals. Findings of the study overall: The rarefaction results pointed to incomplete sorted-subset sequencing despite large depth.

Generated by immunoSEQ multiplex PCR, the TCRdb table keeps only in-frame clones and is missing some. The sample has over 2 million clones, 90% to 95% seen once. Germline values: CDR1 GTSNPN, CDR2 SVGIG (reference sequence). The CDR3 contains 13 residues. Trimming removed 3 bases from V and 6 bases from J, with 14 bases in between. As for this clone: Its matching antigen is unknown.

The chain is built from TRBV30 and TRBJ1-1, with D unresolved. This receptor was identified in a man in his late teens or twenties in good health. Sequenced: naive CD4+ T cells sorted from blood. Subset meaning: CD45RA+ positively selected. The CDR3 sequence is CAWSPRMGAEAFF. CDR3 sequence (DNA): TGTGCCTGGAGCCCCCGGATGGGCGCTGAAGCTTTCTTT.